The source of this T cell receptor beta chain is a study of cytotoxic CD8 clonotypes in ibrutinib-treated CLL. CDR1 is SGHTA and CDR2 is FQGTGA in the germline V gene. With 4 bases clipped from V and 6 bases from J, the junction kept 5 bases outside the gene matches. The CDR3 is made up of 13 amino acids. In the case of this clone: The antigen is unknown.

Here immunoSEQ multiplex PCR was the method, and the copy in TCRdb shows in-frame clones only, minus some. The sample records some 130,000 clones, roughly 85% being singletons. Genomic DNA (roughly 1.9 micrograms) was obtained from cryopreserved PBMCs for construction of TCR beta libraries. Whole-study findings and limits: Progressing patients had sampling times that differed from those of sustained-remission patients. Clonality increased with ibrutinib response but returned toward baseline at progression.

The sequence was obtained from a human donor with chronic lymphocytic leukemia. The sample here was PBMCs, taken after 24 months of ibrutinib treatment. This chain links TRBV7-3 with TRBJ2-7; the match to TRBD1 covers 8 bases. The CDR3 coding sequence is TGTGCCAGCAGCTCGGACAGGGTTGGCGAGCAGTACTTC. The encoded protein is CASSSDRVGEQYF.